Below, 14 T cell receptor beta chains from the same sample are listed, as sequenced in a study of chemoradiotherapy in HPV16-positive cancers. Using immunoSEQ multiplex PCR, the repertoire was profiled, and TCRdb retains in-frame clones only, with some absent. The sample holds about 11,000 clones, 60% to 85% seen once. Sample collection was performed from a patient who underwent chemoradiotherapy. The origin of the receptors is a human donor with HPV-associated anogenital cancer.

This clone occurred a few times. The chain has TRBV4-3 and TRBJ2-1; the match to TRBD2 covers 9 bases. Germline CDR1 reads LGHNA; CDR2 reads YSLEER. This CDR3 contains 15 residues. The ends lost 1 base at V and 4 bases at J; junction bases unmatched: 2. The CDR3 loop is CASSQGAGGYNEQFF. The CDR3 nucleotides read TGCGCCAGCAGCCAAGGGGCGGGAGGGTACAATGAGCAGTTCTTC.

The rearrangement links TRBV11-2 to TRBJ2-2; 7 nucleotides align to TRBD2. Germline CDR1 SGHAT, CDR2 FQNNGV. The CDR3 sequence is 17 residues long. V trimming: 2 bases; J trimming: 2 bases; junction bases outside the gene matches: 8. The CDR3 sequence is CASSLTRTSVNTGELFF. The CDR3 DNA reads TGTGCCAGCAGCTTAACTAGAACTAGCGTAAACACCGGGGAGCTGTTTTTT.

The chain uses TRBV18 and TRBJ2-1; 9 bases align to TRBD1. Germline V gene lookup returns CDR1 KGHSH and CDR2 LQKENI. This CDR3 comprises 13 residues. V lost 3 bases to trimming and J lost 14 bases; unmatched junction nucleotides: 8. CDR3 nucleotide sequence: TGTGCCAGCTCACCGTCTCCGGGACAGGGCGAGTTCTTC. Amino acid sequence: CASSPSPGQGEFF.

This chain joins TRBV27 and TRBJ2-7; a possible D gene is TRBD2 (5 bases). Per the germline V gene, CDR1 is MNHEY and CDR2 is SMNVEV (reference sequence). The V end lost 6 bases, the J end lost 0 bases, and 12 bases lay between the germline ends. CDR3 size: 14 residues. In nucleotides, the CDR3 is TGTGCCAGCAGGAGTCTGGGGAGCTCCTACGAGCAGTACTTC. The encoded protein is CASRSLGSSYEQYF.

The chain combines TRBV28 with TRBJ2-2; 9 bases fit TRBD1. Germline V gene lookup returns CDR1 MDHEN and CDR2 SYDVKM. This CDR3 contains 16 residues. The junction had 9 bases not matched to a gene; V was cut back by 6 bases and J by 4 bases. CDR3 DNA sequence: TGTGCCAGCAGCCAACAAGGACAGGGGATCACCGGGGAGCTGTTTTTT. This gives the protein CASSQQGQGITGELFF.

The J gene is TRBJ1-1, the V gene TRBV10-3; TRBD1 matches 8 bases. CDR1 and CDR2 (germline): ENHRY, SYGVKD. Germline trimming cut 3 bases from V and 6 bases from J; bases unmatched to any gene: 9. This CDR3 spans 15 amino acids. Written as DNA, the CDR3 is TGTGCCATCAGTGACCGTGGACAGGGTCTCGCTGAAGCTTTCTTT. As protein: CAISDRGQGLAEAFF.

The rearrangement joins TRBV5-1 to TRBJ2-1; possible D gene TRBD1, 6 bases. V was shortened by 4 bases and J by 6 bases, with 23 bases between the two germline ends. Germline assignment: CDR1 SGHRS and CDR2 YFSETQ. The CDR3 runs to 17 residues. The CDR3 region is CASSRTSGTRFINEQFF. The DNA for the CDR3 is TGCGCCAGCAGCCGAACGTCCGGGACAAGGTTTATCAATGAGCAGTTCTTC. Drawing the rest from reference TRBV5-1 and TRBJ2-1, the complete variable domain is KAGVTQTPRYLIKTRGQQVTLSCSPISGHRSVSWYQQTPGQGLQFLFEYFSETQRNKGNFPGRFSGRQFSNSRSEMNVSTLELGDSALYLCASSRTSGTRFINEQFFGPGTRLTVL.

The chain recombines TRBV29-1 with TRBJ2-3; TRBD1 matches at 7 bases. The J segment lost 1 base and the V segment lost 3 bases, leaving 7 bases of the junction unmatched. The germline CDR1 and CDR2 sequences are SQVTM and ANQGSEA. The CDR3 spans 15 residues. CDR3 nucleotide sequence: TGCAGCGTTGAGACTCCCGGGACAGGCACAGATACGCAGTATTTT. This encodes CSVETPGTGTDTQYF.

DNA for the CDR3: TGTGCCAGCAGCCCATTAGCGGGGGTCACAGATACGCAGTATTTT. Its translation is CASSPLAGVTDTQYF. The V and J genes are TRBV7-3 and TRBJ2-3, with 9 bases identical to TRBD2. CDR3 size: 15 residues. Germline trimming cut 5 bases from V and 2 bases from J; bases unmatched to any gene: 5. In germline, CDR1 is SGHTA, CDR2 FQGTGA. Full variable domain (remainder filled in from reference TRBV7-3 and TRBJ2-3): GAGVSQTPSNKVTEKGKYVELRCDPISGHTALYWYRQSLGQGPEFLIYFQGTGAADDSGLPNDRFFAVRPEGSVSTLKIQRTERGDSAVYLCASSPLAGVTDTQYFGPGTRLTVL.

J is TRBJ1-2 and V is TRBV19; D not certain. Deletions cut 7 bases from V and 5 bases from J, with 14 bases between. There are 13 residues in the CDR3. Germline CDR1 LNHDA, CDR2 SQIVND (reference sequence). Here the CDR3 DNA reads TGTGCCAGTACAAATATGGGAGGTTATGGCTACACCTTC. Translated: CASTNMGGYGYTF.

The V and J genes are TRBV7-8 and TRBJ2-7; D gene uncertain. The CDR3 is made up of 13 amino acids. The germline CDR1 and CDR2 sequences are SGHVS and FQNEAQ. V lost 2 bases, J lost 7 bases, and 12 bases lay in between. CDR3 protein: CASSLRPAGEQYF. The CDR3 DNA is TGTGCCAGCAGCTTAAGGCCCGCTGGGGAGCAGTACTTC. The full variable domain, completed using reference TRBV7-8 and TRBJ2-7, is GAGVSQSPRYKVAKRGQDVALRCDPISGHVSLFWYQQALGQGPEFLTYFQNEAQLDKSGLPSDRFFAERPEGSVSTLKIQRTQQEDSAVYLCASSLRPAGEQYFGPGTRLTVT.

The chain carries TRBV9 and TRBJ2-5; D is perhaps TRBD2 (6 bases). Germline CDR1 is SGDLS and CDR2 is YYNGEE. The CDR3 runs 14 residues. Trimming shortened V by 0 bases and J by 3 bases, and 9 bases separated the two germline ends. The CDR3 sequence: CASSVDAGKETQYF. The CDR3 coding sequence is TGTGCCAGCAGCGTAGACGCGGGGAAAGAGACCCAGTACTTC.

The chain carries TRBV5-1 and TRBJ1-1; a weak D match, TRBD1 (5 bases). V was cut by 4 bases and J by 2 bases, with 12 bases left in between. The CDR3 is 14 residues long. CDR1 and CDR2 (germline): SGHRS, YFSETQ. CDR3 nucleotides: TGCGCCAGCAGCCTGGATGGGGCTAACACTGAAGCTTTCTTT. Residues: CASSLDGANTEAFF.

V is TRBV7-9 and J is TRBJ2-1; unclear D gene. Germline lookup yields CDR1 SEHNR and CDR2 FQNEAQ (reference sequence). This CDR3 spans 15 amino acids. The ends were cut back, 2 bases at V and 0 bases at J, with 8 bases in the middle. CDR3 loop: CASSLKQLSYNEQFF. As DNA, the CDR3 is TGTGCCAGCAGCTTAAAACAGCTCTCCTACAATGAGCAGTTCTTC.